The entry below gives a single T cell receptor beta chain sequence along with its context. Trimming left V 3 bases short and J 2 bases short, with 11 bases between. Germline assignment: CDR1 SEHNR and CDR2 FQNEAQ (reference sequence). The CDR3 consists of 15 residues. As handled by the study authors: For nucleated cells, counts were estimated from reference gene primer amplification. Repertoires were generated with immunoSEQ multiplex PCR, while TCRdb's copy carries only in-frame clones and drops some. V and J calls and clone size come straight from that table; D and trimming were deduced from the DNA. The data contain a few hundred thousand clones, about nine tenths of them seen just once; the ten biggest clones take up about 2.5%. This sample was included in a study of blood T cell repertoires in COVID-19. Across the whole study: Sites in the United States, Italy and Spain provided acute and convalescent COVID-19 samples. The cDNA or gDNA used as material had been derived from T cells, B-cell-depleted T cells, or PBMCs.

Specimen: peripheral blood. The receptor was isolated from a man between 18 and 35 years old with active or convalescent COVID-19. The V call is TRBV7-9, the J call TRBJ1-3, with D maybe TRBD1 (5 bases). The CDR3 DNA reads TGTGCCAGCAGCTTGGCTACGACAGCTGGAAACACCATATATTTT. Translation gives CASSLATTAGNTIYF.